The 22 T cell receptor beta chains below come from one sample, sequenced in a study of breast tumors, draining lymph nodes, adjacent tissues (dated by TCRdb to 2015 to 2016). Libraries were prepared through multiplex PCR. Reads for this sample came from an Illumina HiSeq 2000. The public reads were reprocessed in TCRdb via fastp at Q25 and MiXCR, keeping in-frame beta chains. Rows with one shared CDR3 protein collapse into an entry with the most common genes and DNA. The sample table lists approximately 63,000 distinct CDR3 sequences, around three fifths of them with a count of one. Approximately 18% of the sample is taken by the ten largest. Sample: breast tumor tissue. The receptor set was obtained from a female donor with breast cancer. Some clones in this sample may be carry-over from other donors' samples.

This sequence joins TRBV20-1 and TRBJ2-2; 8 bases map to TRBD2. CDR1 DFQATT and CDR2 SNEGSKA come from the germline V gene (reference sequence). This CDR3 comprises 16 residues. V lost 1 base, J lost 6 bases, and 10 bases stayed unmatched. The DNA of the CDR3 is TGCAGTGCTAGAGGTGACACGGGAGGGCCCCCCGGGGAGCTGTTTTTT. This encodes CSARGDTGGPPGELFF.

The chain has TRBV18 and TRBJ2-7; 8 bases map to TRBD1. The germline V gene encodes CDR1 KGHSH and CDR2 LQKENI. Losses at the gene ends were 6 bases for V and 7 bases for J; bases not matched to a gene: 14. CDR3 length: 15 amino acids. CDR3 loop: CASSASGQGTREQYF. CDR3 bases: TGTGCCAGCTCTGCGAGTGGACAGGGAACTCGAGAGCAGTACTTC.

About this clonotype: A junction end diverges from the germline sequence, so it may reflect a read error. The chain uses TRBV20-1 and TRBJ2-2; TRBD2 might be the D (6 bases). The CDR3 contains 16 residues. CDR1 is DFQATT and CDR2 is SNEGSKA in the germline V gene (reference sequence). CDR3 in DNA: TGCAGTGCTGGAGATATGCAGGCGGATAACACCGGGGGGCTGTTTTTT. Protein: CSAGDMQADNTGGLFF.

CDR3 DNA: TGTGCCAGCAGCCTGTGGACAGGGGCTACTGAAGCTTTCTTT. Protein sequence: CASSLWTGATEAFF. This chain links TRBV7-2 with TRBJ1-1, with 9 bases matching TRBD1. The CDR3 runs 14 residues. V lost 5 bases to trimming and J lost 5 bases; unmatched junction nucleotides: 6. CDR1 SGHTA and CDR2 FQGNSA come from the germline V gene.

The chain employs TRBV4-2 and TRBJ1-2; 8 positions agree with TRBD1. The V gene's germline CDR1 is LGHNA and CDR2 YNFKEQ. Trimming at V came to 4 bases and at J to 7 bases, leaving 11 bases not matched to a gene. The CDR3 sequence is 15 residues long. CDR3: CASSLHRGELGGYTF. CDR3 DNA: TGTGCCAGCAGCCTACACAGGGGGGAGTTAGGTGGCTACACCTTC.

Regarding this clonotype: This CDR3 is missing its conserved last phenylalanine or tryptophan, likely due to a read error. V gene TRBV9 combines with J gene TRBJ2-6; unclear D gene. The CDR3 covers 13 residues. Germline V gene data show CDR1 as SGDLS and CDR2 as YYNGEE. Trimming removed 3 bases at V and 4 bases at J, with 5 bases between. CDR3 sequence: CASSEEGANVLTS. The DNA of the CDR3 is TGTGCCAGCAGCGAGGAGGGGGCCAACGTCCTGACTTCC.

This CDR3 is CSVGTGNTDTQYF. The CDR3 bases are TGCAGCGTTGGGACAGGGAACACAGATACGCAGTATTTT. The chain couples TRBV29-1 to TRBJ2-3; 8 bases match TRBD1. In germline, CDR1 is SQVTM, CDR2 ANQGSEA. Trimming cost V 4 bases and J 2 bases; bases outside gene matches: 2. This CDR3 spans 13 amino acids.

Of note for this clonotype: Relative to the germline gene, one junction end is altered; a read error may explain this. The V and J genes are TRBV5-6 and TRBJ2-2; 11 bases align to TRBD2. Germline V gives CDR1 SGHDT, CDR2 YYEEEE. The CDR3 is 17 amino acids. This chain's CDR3 is CASNLRSASGRTGELFF. In DNA form, the CDR3 reads TGTGCCAGCAACTTGAGGTCGGCTAGCGGGAGGACCGGGGAGCTGTTTTTC.

V gene TRBV5-1 combines with J gene TRBJ2-6, with TRBD1 matching 10 bases. CDR1 and CDR2 (germline): SGHRS, YFSETQ. The CDR3 is 17 residues long. The trim removed 0 bases at V and 0 bases at J, leaving 0 bases unmatched. DNA of the CDR3: TGCGCCAGCAGCTTGGGGGACAGGGGCTCTGGGGCCAACGTCCTGACTTTC. This translates into CASSLGDRGSGANVLTF.

In its sample, this clonotype ranks as medium-sized. The chain recombines TRBV29-1 with TRBJ1-3, with D uncertain. Trimming stripped 7 bases from V and 0 bases from J, with 10 bases between. The CDR3 runs 13 residues. Germline CDR1 reads SQVTM; CDR2 reads ANQGSEA. Here the CDR3 DNA reads TGCAGCGCACGCCCTTTCTCTGGAAACACCATATATTTT. Protein sequence: CSARPFSGNTIYF.

The chain couples TRBV7-2 to TRBJ1-2, with 8 bases matching TRBD1. The V and J ends lost 2 bases and 8 bases, in that order; junction bases with no gene match: 13. Germline lookup yields CDR1 SGHTA and CDR2 FQGNSA. The CDR3 loop spans 16 amino acids. This CDR3 is CASSLRSRTGNEGYTF. Here the CDR3 DNA reads TGTGCCAGCAGCTTAAGGTCGCGGACAGGGAATGAAGGCTACACCTTC.

This clonotype has only a few counts. Being one base from a much bigger clone, this may be a read error. V usage is TRBV11-3 and J usage is TRBJ2-1, with no clear D. Germline values: CDR1 SGHNT, CDR2 YENEEA. The CDR3 contains 16 residues. V lost 1 base and J lost 7, with 17 bases in between. For the CDR3, the DNA is TGTGCCAGCAGCTTAGGGGGTTCCTCCCCTGGTAATGAGCAGTTCTTC. This encodes CASSLGGSSPGNEQFF.

This clonotype has at least ten counts. A much larger clone differs from this one at a single base, so this may be a read error. The CDR3 protein is CASSHNTGRHYGYTF. CDR3 nucleotide sequence: TGTGCCAGCAGTCACAACACAGGAAGGCACTATGGCTACACCTTC. J is TRBJ1-2 and V is TRBV6-2 or TRBV6-3; D is possibly TRBD1 (5 bases). Trimming removed 5 bases at V and 3 bases at J, with 16 bases between. CDR3 length: 15 amino acids. Germline V CDR1 and CDR2: MNHEY, SVGEGT.

CDR3 loop: CASSLTSSGNEQFF. The CDR3 nucleotides are TGTGCCAGCAGCTTGACTAGCTCGGGCAATGAGCAGTTCTTC. The chain uses TRBV7-3 and TRBJ2-1, with TRBD2 matching over 7 bases. Germline trimming cut 3 bases from V and 6 bases from J; bases unmatched to any gene: 5. Germline V gene sequence: CDR1 SGHTA, CDR2 FQGTGA. This CDR3 contains 14 residues.

This chain uses TRBV2 with TRBJ2-1, with D possibly TRBD1 on 6 matching bases. The germline V gene has CDR1 SNHLY and CDR2 FYNNEI. The V and J ends lost 5 bases and 7 bases respectively, with 15 bases between them. The CDR3 is made up of 14 amino acids. The CDR3 DNA reads as TGTGCCAGCAGTACAGGGTGGGGTAGGAATGAGCAGTTCTTC. Its protein product is CASSTGWGRNEQFF. Using reference TRBV2 and TRBJ2-1 for the parts outside the CDR3, the full variable domain is EPEVTQTPSHQVTQMGQEVILRCVPISNHLYFYWYRQILGQKVEFLVSFYNNEISEKSEIFDDQFSVERPDGSNFTLKIRSTKLEDSAMYFCASSTGWGRNEQFFGPGTRLTVL.

This clonotype has a count of ten or more. This rearrangement joins TRBV3-1 to TRBJ2-7; D may correspond to TRBD1 or TRBD2 (5 bases each). V was shortened by 1 base and J by 12 bases, with 13 bases between the two germline ends. The germline gives CDR1 LGHDT, CDR2 YNNKEL (reference sequence). This CDR3 spans 12 amino acids. In nucleotides, the CDR3 is TGTGCCAGCAGCCAAGCTGGGGACCTGCCGTACTTC. It yields the protein CASSQAGDLPYF.

The chain couples TRBV19 to TRBJ2-1; perhaps TRBD2 as D (6 bases). In germline, CDR1 is LNHDA, CDR2 SQIVND (reference sequence). Deletions cut 5 bases from V and 6 bases from J, with 11 bases between. The CDR3 has 13 amino acids. The CDR3 sequence: CASSGSGVNEQFF. In nucleotides, the CDR3 is TGTGCCAGTAGTGGGTCGGGGGTCAATGAGCAGTTCTTC.

This chain links TRBV5-5 with TRBJ2-3; 8 bases fit TRBD2. Germline values: CDR1 SGHKS, CDR2 YYEKEE (reference sequence). This CDR3 region has 15 residues. With 5 bases clipped from V and 9 bases from J, the junction kept 14 bases outside the gene matches. CDR3 sequence reads: CASRANSGAPRTQYF. The CDR3 DNA reads TGTGCCAGCAGGGCTAATAGCGGGGCCCCCCGAACGCAGTATTTT.

This clonotype was seen repeatedly, ten times or more. The V call is TRBV28, the J call TRBJ1-5, with D perhaps TRBD1 (5 bases). Trimming cost V 8 bases and J 9 bases, with 23 bases left between them. Germline V gives CDR1 MDHEN, CDR2 SYDVKM. This CDR3 has 15 residues. Here the CDR3 DNA reads TGTGCCAGCTACCCGGGAGGGACCCACATAAGGCCCCAGCATTTT. Amino acid sequence: CASYPGGTHIRPQHF.

As for this clonotype: Given a much more abundant clone one base away, this may be a read error. The rearrangement uses TRBV27 and TRBJ2-3; D not resolved. CDR3 size: 12 residues. V lost 4 bases, J lost 8 bases, and 10 bases lay in between. Germline V gene lookup returns CDR1 MNHEY and CDR2 SMNVEV (reference sequence). The DNA of the CDR3 is TGTGCCAGCAGTTCTCCGTGGGGTACGCAGTATTTT. The encoded protein is CASSSPWGTQYF.

The chain employs TRBV20-1 and TRBJ1-5; no definite D call. Per the germline V gene, CDR1 is DFQATT and CDR2 is SNEGSKA (reference sequence). The CDR3 runs 12 residues. Trimming stripped 6 bases from V and 7 bases from J, with 13 bases between. The CDR3 is CSASEGGQPQHF. The CDR3 DNA sequence: TGCAGTGCAAGTGAGGGCGGGCAGCCCCAGCATTTT.

This clonotype has a count of ten or more. The rearrangement links TRBV20-1 to TRBJ2-7, with 8 bases identical to TRBD2. Germline V CDR1 and CDR2: DFQATT, SNEGSKA (reference sequence). This CDR3 comprises 14 residues. V was pared by 3 bases and J by 4 bases, with 8 bases of the junction left unmatched. The CDR3 protein is CSASHSGEGYEQYF. CDR3 DNA: TGCAGTGCTAGCCATAGCGGGGAGGGGTACGAGCAGTACTTC.